These T cell receptor beta chains were read from a single sample in a study of blood T cell repertoires in COVID-19. TCRdb keeps only in-frame clones here, not all; method: immunoSEQ multiplex PCR. In the table there are about 120,000 clones, around 90% of which are singletons. The material sequenced was peripheral blood. These TCRs come from an older woman with COVID-19, enrolled during active disease. The CDR3 runs from the conserved cysteine through the conserved F or W. Each record gives: V gene, D gene, J gene, clone size, CDR3 DNA, CDR3 protein. D genes are given only for firm matches. Clone size is not always given. Where it is, it says once, few, many or a class for expanded clones.

TRBV20-1,NA,TRBJ2-1,NA,TGCAGTGCCCACACCTACAATGAGCAGTTCTTC,CSAHTYNEQFF
TRBV15,TRBD1,TRBJ1-2,NA,TGTGCCACCAGCAGGGACAGGTCGGGAGGCTACACCTTC,CATSRDRSGGYTF
TRBV21-1,NA,TRBJ1-6,NA,TGTGCCAGCAGCAAGGGGGCCACATGCTATAATTCACCCCTCCACTTT,CASSKGATCYNSPLHF
TRBV19,NA,TRBJ1-5,NA,TGTGCCAGCTCAGGGGTTTCGAGCAATCAGCCCCAGCATTTT,CASSGVSSNQPQHF
TRBV24-1,NA,TRBJ1-5,NA,TGTGCCACCAGTGGTGGACAGCCCAATCAGCCCCAGCATTTT,CATSGGQPNQPQHF
TRBV5-4,NA,TRBJ1-4,once,TGTGCCAGCAGTCCCGGAGGACCAACGGATGAAAAACTGTTTTTT,CASSPGGPTDEKLFF
TRBV5-1,TRBD2,TRBJ2-1,NA,TGCGCCAGCAGCCTAACCGGGACTAGCCTTCACAATGAGCAGTTCTTC,CASSLTGTSLHNEQFF
TRBV2,TRBD1,TRBJ2-1,NA,TGTGCCAGCAGCGCTGACGACAGGGACACCTACAATGAGCAGTTCTTC,CASSADDRDTYNEQFF
TRBV7-9,TRBD1,TRBJ2-7,NA,TGTGCCAGCAGGGACTCAGGGGGTGGGTACGAGCAGTACTTC,CASRDSGGGYEQYF
TRBV19,TRBD1,TRBJ1-4,NA,TGTGCCAGCCTGGGACAGGCGAATGAAAAACTGTTTTTT,CASLGQANEKLFF
TRBV12-5,TRBD2,TRBJ2-3,NA,TGTGCTAGTGGTGGGACTAGCGGGGGGCCCACAGATACGCAGTATTTT,CASGGTSGGPTDTQYF
TRBV6-2/TRBV6-3,NA,TRBJ1-2,NA,TGTGCCAGCAGTAATGGGGGAGGTCGTGGCTACACCTTC,CASSNGGGRGYTF
TRBV7-2,TRBD2,TRBJ2-1,NA,TGTGCCAGCAGCTGGCGGACTAGCGGGCACAATGAGCAGTTCTTC,CASSWRTSGHNEQFF
TRBV10-3,TRBD2,TRBJ2-1,NA,TGTGCCATCAGTGGCGGGGGGGTGCGGAACAATGAGCAGTTCTTC,CAISGGGVRNNEQFF
TRBV20-1,NA,TRBJ2-7,NA,TGCAGTGCTAGGGACTATCGGTTTGTGTACTTC,CSARDYRFVYF
TRBV4-1,TRBD1,TRBJ2-7,NA,TGCGCCAGCAGCCCCGGGACAGGGGGCTACGAGCAGTACTTC,CASSPGTGGYEQYF
TRBV5-5,TRBD1,TRBJ1-2,NA,TGTGCCAGCAGCCGGGACAGCGGCTATGGCTACACCTTC,CASSRDSGYGYTF
TRBV7-9,NA,TRBJ1-3,NA,TGTGCCAGCAGCTTATGGGTCTGGGGAGCTGGAAACACCATATATTTT,CASSLWVWGAGNTIYF
TRBV7-8,TRBD1,TRBJ2-5,once,TGTGCCAGCAGCTTCGAAGGACAGGTCTCTCAAGAGACCCAGTACTTC,CASSFEGQVSQETQYF
TRBV19,NA,TRBJ1-1,NA,TGTGCCAGTAGTAAGGGCAGGGGCCTGAACACTGAAGCTTTCTTT,CASSKGRGLNTEAFF
TRBV6-6,NA,TRBJ2-6,once,TGTGCCAGCAGTTACGTAGCCGGGGCCAACGTCCTGACTTTC,CASSYVAGANVLTF
TRBV6-1,TRBD1,TRBJ2-3,NA,TGTGCCAGCAGTGAATCCACAGGGGTACATACGCAGTATTTT,CASSESTGVHTQYF
TRBV10-2,NA,TRBJ2-2,once,TGCGCCAGTACGGAGGACGTTTCGAACACCGGGGAGCTGTTTTTT,CASTEDVSNTGELFF
TRBV11-2,NA,TRBJ1-5,few,TGTGCCAGCAGCCTCTCCAGGGAAACTTATAGCAATCAGCCCCAGCATTTT,CASSLSRETYSNQPQHF
TRBV5-1,NA,TRBJ2-2,NA,TGCGCCAGCAGCTCCATTTACAGGGTGGGGAACACCGGGGAGCTGTTTTTT,CASSSIYRVGNTGELFF
TRBV3-1/TRBV3-2,NA,TRBJ1-2,NA,TGTGCCAGCAGCCTGACAGGATCCCTCACCTTC,CASSLTGSLTF
TRBV9,NA,TRBJ1-2,NA,TGTGCCAGCAGCGAAACCGCTGGACGGGAAAACTATGGCTACACCTTC,CASSETAGRENYGYTF